These 29 T cell receptor beta chains came from one sample sequenced in a study of T cells after yellow fever vaccination. TCRdb fed the 5' RACE reads into MiXCR, producing one record per CDR3 protein. This sample has about 320,000 distinct CDR3 sequences, with around 6.8% found just once. The specimen comprised PBMCs, sampled roughly seven weeks after the first yellow fever vaccination. Source of these receptors: a man younger than 35 who received the YFV17D yellow fever vaccine.

The V call is TRBV7-3, the J call TRBJ2-3, with 9 bases lining up with TRBD1. Unmatched junction bases numbered 21, after V lost 5 bases and J lost 6 bases. The germline CDR1 and CDR2 sequences are SGHTA and FQGTGA. The CDR3 extends over 19 amino acids. The CDR3 coding sequence is TGTGCCAGCAGCCCCGGGACAGGGTTTTCGGGGTTTTCGGGGGATACGCAGTATTTT. As protein: CASSPGTGFSGFSGDTQYF.

The rearrangement uses TRBV10-3 and TRBJ2-3; D is possibly TRBD2 (5 bases). Germline assignment: CDR1 ENHRY and CDR2 SYGVKD. The ends were cut back, 2 bases at V and 4 bases at J, with 16 bases in the middle. The CDR3 runs 16 residues. The CDR3 is CAISERAARGSDTQYF. For the CDR3, the DNA is TGTGCCATCAGTGAGAGGGCCGCCCGAGGGTCAGATACGCAGTATTTT.

This clonotype was observed a few times. V and J are TRBV5-6 and TRBJ2-2, with D maybe TRBD1 (5 bases). Germline CDR1 and CDR2: SGHDT and YYEEEE. V was shortened by 2 bases and J by 0 bases, with 11 bases between the two germline ends. CDR3 size: 16 residues. CDR3 bases: TGTGCCAGCAGCTTTCCTCCAGGGACGAACACCGGGGAGCTGTTTTTT. This codes for CASSFPPGTNTGELFF. The variable domain in full, completed from reference TRBV5-6 and TRBJ2-2, reads DAGVTQSPTHLIKTRGQQVTLRCSPKSGHDTVSWYQQALGQGPQFIFQYYEEEERQRGNFPDRFSGHQFPNYSSELNVNALLLGDSALYLCASSFPPGTNTGELFFGEGSRLTVL.

This clonotype was observed a few times. The V and J genes are TRBV29-1 and TRBJ2-3; weak D call: TRBD2 (6 bases). Trimming took off 0 bases at V and 0 bases at J, with 19 bases between the two ends. The CDR3 totals 18 residues. The germline CDR1 and CDR2 sequences are SQVTM and ANQGSEA. Written as DNA, the CDR3 is TGCAGCGTTGAAGATTGGTCAGGGACTCCAACAAGCACAGATACGCAGTATTTT. This codes for CSVEDWSGTPTSTDTQYF.

In nucleotides, the CDR3 is TGTGCCAGCAGCAGGGGATTGGGGAATGAGCAGTTCTTC. Translated, it gives CASSRGLGNEQFF. The V call is TRBV2, the J call TRBJ2-1; D perhaps matches TRBD1 (6 bases). This CDR3 spans 13 amino acids. V was trimmed by 6 bases and J by 7 bases, leaving 13 bases between them. Germline lookup yields CDR1 SNHLY and CDR2 FYNNEI.

This clonotype was detected a few times. The genes are TRBV6-2 or TRBV6-3 and TRBJ1-2; the D gene is possibly TRBD1 (5 bases). Per the germline V gene, CDR1 is MNHEY and CDR2 is SVGEGT. CDR3 length: 12 amino acids. The CDR3, as DNA: TGTGCATCAGGGCAGAATAACTATGGCTACACCTTC. Translation: CASGQNNYGYTF.

This clonotype was counted only a few times. The gene calls are TRBV5-1 and TRBJ2-1, with D uncertain. Germline V gene sequence: CDR1 SGHRS, CDR2 YFSETQ. Trimming pared 7 bases from V and 1 base from J, leaving 12 bases between. The CDR3 runs to 14 residues. CDR3 loop: CASSVLGSYNEQFF. In nucleotides, the CDR3 is TGCGCCAGCTCCGTCCTGGGGTCCTACAATGAGCAGTTCTTC.

This clonotype has ten or more counts. V is TRBV5-1 and J is TRBJ2-1, with TRBD1 identical over 8 bases. This CDR3 has 13 amino acids. Looked up from germline, CDR1 is SGHRS and CDR2 is YFSETQ. V lost 2 bases and J lost 8; bases outside the gene matches: 3. The CDR3 spells CASSFRGLDEQFF. The CDR3 nucleotides are TGCGCCAGCAGCTTCAGGGGGCTCGATGAGCAGTTCTTC.

The chain has TRBV3-1 and TRBJ2-1; D remains ambiguous. Germline CDR1 reads LGHDT; CDR2 reads YNNKEL (reference sequence). The CDR3 sequence is 11 residues long. Trimming took off 5 bases at V and 10 bases at J, with 9 bases between the two ends. In DNA, the CDR3 is TGTGCCAGCAGCGGTAGTGCAGAGCAGTTCTTC. Translating it yields CASSGSAEQFF.

The table lists this clonotype with many counts. The CDR3 spells CASSQGQGQETQYF. The CDR3 region has the DNA TGCGCCAGCAGCCAAGGACAAGGACAAGAGACCCAGTACTTC. This sequence joins TRBV5-1 and TRBJ2-5, with D maybe TRBD1 (5 bases). The CDR3 loop spans 14 amino acids. Germline CDR1 is SGHRS and CDR2 is YFSETQ. Trimming cost V 4 bases and J 2 bases, with 12 bases left between them.

The chain carries TRBV7-8 and TRBJ1-5; no firm D call. In germline, CDR1 is SGHVS, CDR2 FQNEAQ. V was cut by 1 base and J by 1 base, with 5 bases left in between. This CDR3 has 14 residues. The CDR3 spells CASSLGRSNQPQHF. As DNA, the CDR3 is TGTGCCAGCAGCTTAGGTAGGAGCAATCAGCCCCAGCATTTT.

The chain recombines TRBV7-2 with TRBJ2-7; TRBD1 agrees at 8 bases. Germline lookup yields CDR1 SGHTA and CDR2 FQGNSA. This CDR3 region has 15 residues. After removal of 5 bases from V and 2 bases from J, the junction contained 8 bases not matched to a gene. The CDR3, as DNA: TGTGCCAGCAGCGGCCGGGACAGGTGCACCTACGAGCAGTACTTC. Protein: CASSGRDRCTYEQYF.

The chain carries TRBV15 and TRBJ2-3; D is uncertain. V was pared by 1 base and J by 6 bases, with 8 bases between. Germline CDR1 reads LNHNV; CDR2 reads YYDKDF (reference sequence). The CDR3 is 13 amino acids. The CDR3 DNA follows: TGTGCCACCAGCAGAGCGACTTATGATACGCAGTATTTT. Amino acids: CATSRATYDTQYF.

The chain has TRBV2 and TRBJ2-5; 11 bases fit TRBD2. V gave up 5 bases and J gave up 4 bases; unmatched junction bases: 6. This CDR3 contains 15 residues. Germline CDR1 is SNHLY and CDR2 is FYNNEI. The CDR3 reads CASSSTSGVGETQYF. The CDR3 bases are TGTGCCAGCAGTTCGACTAGCGGGGTCGGAGAGACCCAGTACTTC.

The rearrangement uses TRBV4-3 and TRBJ1-5; D is undetermined. V was cut by 1 base and J by 7 bases, with 11 bases left in between. CDR1 is LGHNA and CDR2 is YSLEER in the germline V gene. This CDR3 is built from 14 residues. The CDR3 protein is CASSQGESRQPQHF. The CDR3 coding sequence is TGCGCCAGCAGCCAAGGGGAGTCGCGGCAGCCCCAGCATTTT.

This clonotype was seen ten or more times. The rearrangement uses TRBV7-2 and TRBJ2-5, with unresolved D. CDR3 size: 11 residues. V gave up 5 bases and J gave up 5 bases, with 6 bases separating them. Germline CDR1 SGHTA, CDR2 FQGNSA. This CDR3 reads CASSAAETQYF. CDR3 nucleotide sequence: TGTGCCAGCAGCGCCGCGGAGACCCAGTACTTC.

The chain uses TRBV7-3 and TRBJ2-1, with 9 bases that match TRBD2. The CDR3 length is 15 residues. Trimming removed 4 bases from V and 2 bases from J; junction bases left unmatched: 3. CDR1 is SGHTA and CDR2 is FQGTGA in the germline V gene. CDR3 coding DNA: TGTGCCAGCAGCTCCAAGCGGGGGGCCTACAATGAGCAGTTCTTC. Amino acid sequence: CASSSKRGAYNEQFF.

This clonotype was seen a few times. This chain connects TRBV5-4 to TRBJ2-2; D may match TRBD1 or TRBD2 (5 bases each). CDR1 SGHNT and CDR2 YYREEE come from the germline V gene (reference sequence). The length of the CDR3 is 12 residues. V lost 6 bases, J lost 5 bases, and 8 bases lay in between. The CDR3 bases are TGTGCCAGCAAATGGGGGACCGGGGAGCTGTTTTTT. This codes for CASKWGTGELFF.

On this clonotype itself: With a much larger clone just one base away, this may be a read error. The genes are TRBV12-3 or TRBV12-4 and TRBJ2-4, with D maybe TRBD1 (5 bases). CDR3 length: 14 residues. The CDR3: CTSSPRRDSGIQYF. The CDR3 nucleotides are TGTACCAGCAGCCCTCGTAGAGACAGTGGCATTCAGTACTTC.

This clonotype was recorded many times. The chain couples TRBV6-5 to TRBJ1-5; D is uncertain. Germline CDR1 and CDR2: MNHEY and SVGAGI. V lost 2 bases, J lost 3 bases, and 5 bases lay in between. The CDR3 has 13 residues. The CDR3: CASSYGINQPQHF. The CDR3 bases are TGTGCCAGCAGTTACGGGATCAATCAGCCCCAGCATTTT.

This chain joins TRBV5-1 and TRBJ2-5, with D possibly matching TRBD2 (5 bases). V was pared by 6 bases and J by 0 bases, with 6 bases between. The CDR3 runs 12 residues. Germline loops: CDR1 SGHRS, CDR2 YFSETQ. The CDR3 nucleotides are TGCGCCAGCATGAGGGACCAAGAGACCCAGTACTTC. Protein product: CASMRDQETQYF.

At least ten counts were recorded for this clonotype. V is TRBV7-2 and J is TRBJ2-3; 8 bases map to TRBD1. The CDR3 runs 14 residues. CDR1 and CDR2 (germline): SGHTA, FQGNSA. V shed 3 bases and J 5 bases; nucleotides not matched to a gene: 4. The DNA for the CDR3 is TGTGCCAGCAGCTTTGTACAGGGGGGAGATACGCAGTATTTT. The encoded protein is CASSFVQGGDTQYF.

This clonotype has a handful of counts. The V gene is TRBV28, the J gene TRBJ2-2; a possible D gene is TRBD1 (5 bases). The CDR3 consists of 15 residues. V was clipped by 4 bases and J by 3 bases, with 12 bases between them. Germline V gene sequence: CDR1 MDHEN, CDR2 SYDVKM. CDR3 nucleotide sequence: TGTGCCAGCAGTTCCTATCAGGGATACACCGGGGAGCTGTTTTTT. Translation gives CASSSYQGYTGELFF. The complete variable domain, with remaining parts taken from reference TRBV28 and TRBJ2-2, reads DVKVTQSSRYLVKRTGEKVFLECVQDMDHENMFWYRQDPGLGLRLIYFSYDVKMKEKGDIPEGYSVSREKKERFSLILESASTNQTSMYLCASSSYQGYTGELFFGEGSRLTVL.

This clonotype was found a few times. The junction shows a germline mismatch at one end, possibly a read error. This rearrangement joins TRBV4-2 to TRBJ2-3, with D possibly TRBD2 on 6 matching bases. The CDR3 totals 16 residues. The germline V gene encodes CDR1 LGHNA and CDR2 YNFKEQ. The CDR3 DNA sequence: TGCGCCAGCAGCCAAGATATAGGCGGGGGCACAGATACGCAGTATTTT. This sequence encodes CASSQDIGGGTDTQYF.

This clonotype has just a few counts. V usage is TRBV7-2 and J usage is TRBJ2-1, with D possibly matching TRBD2 (7 bases). Germline V gene sequence: CDR1 SGHTA, CDR2 FQGNSA. V was clipped by 1 base and J by 10 bases, with 17 bases between them. The CDR3 is 15 residues long. This CDR3 is CASSLVGGEGGEQFF. The CDR3 DNA sequence: TGTGCCAGCAGCTTAGTGGGAGGGGAGGGGGGCGAGCAGTTCTTC. The entire variable domain, with the rest obtained from reference TRBV7-2 and TRBJ2-1, is as follows: GAGVSQSPSNKVTEKGKDVELRCDPISGHTALYWYRQSLGQGLEFLIYFQGNSAPDKSGLPSDRFSAERTGGSVSTLTIQRTQQEDSAVYLCASSLVGGEGGEQFFGPGTRLTVL.

This clonotype was seen only a few times. The genes are TRBV7-9 and TRBJ1-1; D possibly corresponds to TRBD1 (5 bases). Trimming took 6 bases from V and 5 from J, leaving 10 bases between them. Germline CDR1 and CDR2: SEHNR and FQNEAQ (reference sequence). The CDR3 length is 12 residues. This chain's CDR3 is CASSTGRTEAFF. The CDR3 nucleotides read TGTGCCAGCAGTACAGGTCGGACTGAAGCTTTCTTT.

The DNA for the CDR3 is TGCGCCAGCAGCCAAGAGATCCGGGGGGCCTGGGCAGATACGCAGTATTTT. This sequence encodes CASSQEIRGAWADTQYF. This chain connects TRBV4-3 to TRBJ2-3, with a tentative D call TRBD2 (7 bases). This CDR3 contains 17 residues. The V end was cut by 0 bases, the J end by 4 bases, with 17 bases between. CDR1 and CDR2 from the germline V gene are LGHNA and YSLEER.

This clonotype showed up just a few times. The V call is TRBV5-6, the J call TRBJ2-5, with D possibly TRBD2 on 5 matching bases. Germline V gene sequence: CDR1 SGHDT, CDR2 YYEEEE. The CDR3 totals 13 residues. V was pared by 8 bases and J by 2 bases, with 13 bases between. The DNA of the CDR3 is TGTGCCAGTTGGCGAGGGCCTCAAGAGACCCAGTACTTC. It translates to CASWRGPQETQYF.

There are many counts of this clonotype. The genes are TRBV3-1 and TRBJ1-1; 7 bases match TRBD1. The J segment lost 1 base and the V segment lost 8 bases, leaving 7 bases of the junction unmatched. The CDR3 totals 14 residues. In germline, CDR1 is LGHDT, CDR2 YNNKEL (reference sequence). The CDR3 is CASRLGQANTEAFF. The DNA of the CDR3 is TGTGCCAGCCGCTTAGGACAGGCGAACACTGAAGCTTTCTTT.